One and the same sample provided the 30 T cell receptor beta chains below, sequenced in a study of T cell responses to AZD1222 COVID-19 vaccine. The protocol was immunoSEQ multiplex PCR, while the TCRdb copy is restricted to in-frame clones and leaves out a portion. Altogether approximately 150,000 clones are present, over 75% being singletons, with the ten largest covering roughly 4.3%. The source was peripheral blood, collected 28 days after the second AZD1222 dose. These receptors were obtained from an adult who received the AZD1222 COVID-19 vaccine.

V and J are TRBV10-2 and TRBJ2-2; 8 positions agree with TRBD1. The CDR3 totals 15 residues. The V gene end was trimmed by 8 bases and the J gene end by 3 bases; junction bases not matched to a gene: 8. From germline, CDR1 is WSHSY and CDR2 SAAADI. The CDR3 here is CASSDQGAYTGELFF. In DNA form, the CDR3 reads TGCGCCAGCTCGGACCAGGGGGCGTACACCGGGGAGCTGTTTTTT.

The gene calls are TRBV7-2 and TRBJ1-2, with D tentatively TRBD1 (5 bases). The V end lost 2 bases, the J end lost 0 bases, and 10 bases lay between the germline ends. Per germline, CDR1 SGHTA and CDR2 FQGNSA. The CDR3 runs 15 residues. The chain's CDR3 is CASSLRRAANYGYTF. The DNA of the CDR3 is TGTGCCAGCAGCTTACGCAGGGCCGCTAACTATGGCTACACCTTC.

The chain is built from TRBV18 and TRBJ2-5; 9 bases align to TRBD1. V shed 3 bases and J 5 bases; nucleotides not matched to a gene: 4. CDR1 KGHSH and CDR2 LQKENI come from the germline V gene. The CDR3 runs 14 residues. The CDR3 sequence: CASSPPGQGETQYF. The CDR3 nucleotides read TGTGCCAGCTCACCCCCGGGACAGGGCGAGACCCAGTACTTC. The full variable domain, its missing parts supplied by reference TRBV18 and TRBJ2-5, is NAGVMQNPRHLVRRRGQEARLRCSPMKGHSHVYWYRQLPEEGLKFMVYLQKENIIDESGMPKERFSAEFPKEGPSILRIQQVVRGDSAAYFCASSPPGQGETQYFGPGTRLLVL.

The chain uses TRBV6-5 and TRBJ1-5, with 9 bases identical to TRBD1. Losses at the gene ends were 7 bases for V and 5 bases for J; bases not matched to a gene: 3. Germline-derived CDR1 and CDR2 are MNHEY and SVGAGI. CDR3 size: 13 residues. In nucleotides, the CDR3 is TGTGCCAGCAATGGACAGGGGTATCAGCCCCAGCATTTT. It encodes CASNGQGYQPQHF.

The chain couples TRBV6-5 to TRBJ2-1, with 11 nucleotides matching TRBD2. The CDR3 totals 12 residues. After removal of 6 bases from V and 14 bases from J, the junction contained 6 bases not matched to a gene. Germline V gene data show CDR1 as MNHEY and CDR2 as SVGAGI. In DNA, the CDR3 is TGTGCCAGCAGGCAGACTAGCGGGGCTAAGTTCTTC. It yields the protein CASRQTSGAKFF.

V gene TRBV6-1 combines with J gene TRBJ2-5; 7 nucleotides agree with TRBD2. Trimming removed 3 bases from V and 3 bases from J; junction bases left unmatched: 10. This CDR3 comprises 16 residues. Germline-derived CDR1 and CDR2 are MNHNS and SASEGT. The DNA for the CDR3 is TGTGCCAGCAGTGAGCGGGGGTACCCAACTGAAGAGACCCAGTACTTC. Its translation: CASSERGYPTEETQYF.

CDR3 loop: CANRAENGYTF. The CDR3 DNA follows: TGTGCCAACAGGGCGGAGAATGGCTACACCTTC. This chain joins TRBV27 and TRBJ1-2, with D possibly being TRBD1 (6 bases). CDR3 size: 11 residues. V was pared by 10 bases and J by 6 bases, with 12 bases between. The germline V gene has CDR1 MNHEY and CDR2 SMNVEV (reference sequence).

V usage is TRBV7-2 and J usage is TRBJ1-2; D gene uncertain. Germline V gives CDR1 SGHTA, CDR2 FQGNSA. The CDR3 runs 14 residues. Between the trimmed V and J ends, which lost 5 bases and 1 base, there was a span of 11 bases. CDR3: CASSPPGGNYGYTF. The CDR3 DNA reads TGTGCCAGCAGCCCCCCGGGTGGTAACTATGGCTACACCTTC. The full variable domain, rest sourced from reference TRBV7-2 and TRBJ1-2, is GAGVSQSPSNKVTEKGKDVELRCDPISGHTALYWYRQSLGQGLEFLIYFQGNSAPDKSGLPSDRFSAERTGGSVSTLTIQRTQQEDSAVYLCASSPPGGNYGYTFGSGTRLTVV.

This chain joins TRBV19 and TRBJ2-2; D possibly corresponds to TRBD2 (5 bases). This CDR3 spans 12 amino acids. The V end lost 3 bases, the J end lost 7 bases, and 6 bases lay between the germline ends. Germline V gene lookup returns CDR1 LNHDA and CDR2 SQIVND (reference sequence). The CDR3 sequence: CASSIGNGELFF. The CDR3 DNA follows: TGTGCCAGTAGTATCGGGAACGGGGAGCTGTTTTTT.

The chain combines TRBV27 with TRBJ1-1, with TRBD1 identical over 8 bases. The CDR3 is made up of 14 amino acids. CDR1 MNHEY and CDR2 SMNVEV come from the germline V gene (reference sequence). V shed 1 base and J 8 bases; nucleotides not matched to a gene: 6. The CDR3 nucleotides are TGTGCCAGCAGTTTATACGGACAGGGTAGGGAAGCTTTCTTT. Translating gives CASSLYGQGREAFF.

V and J are TRBV13 and TRBJ1-2; 8 bases fit TRBD1. This CDR3 has 14 residues. Germline V gene data show CDR1 as PRHDT and CDR2 as FYEKMQ (reference sequence). J was trimmed by 4 bases and V by 5 bases; bases with no gene match: 6. The CDR3 bases are TGTGCCAGCAGCCAACTAGACAGGGGCTATGGCTACACCTTC. Translation: CASSQLDRGYGYTF. The whole variable domain, remainder taken from reference TRBV13 and TRBJ1-2, is AAGVIQSPRHLIKEKRETATLKCYPIPRHDTVYWYQQGPGQDPQFLISFYEKMQSDKGSIPDRFSAQQFSDYHSELNMSSLELGDSALYFCASSQLDRGYGYTFGSGTRLTVV.

This clone appeared a few times. The chain combines TRBV27 with TRBJ1-1; tentative D call: TRBD1 (5 bases). The CDR3 runs 13 residues. V lost 3 bases and J lost 5, with 10 bases in between. CDR1 is MNHEY, CDR2 SMNVEV, per germline (reference sequence). The CDR3 is CASSFTGRTEAFF. The CDR3 DNA sequence: TGTGCCAGCAGTTTTACAGGACGGACTGAAGCTTTCTTT.

The V and J genes are TRBV20-1 and TRBJ1-2, with D unclear. The CDR3 sequence is 12 residues long. Trimming removed 3 bases at V and 6 bases at J, with 11 bases between. Germline V gene sequence: CDR1 DFQATT, CDR2 SNEGSKA (reference sequence). As DNA, the CDR3 is TGCAGTGCTAGTGTATCAGCAGATGGCTACACCTTC. Its translation: CSASVSADGYTF.

The chain is built from TRBV30 and TRBJ1-2; 7 bases map to TRBD1. Germline trimming cut 8 bases from V and 7 bases from J; bases unmatched to any gene: 22. CDR3 length equals 16 residues. CDR1 is GTSNPN, CDR2 SVGIG, per germline (reference sequence). CDR3: CAREVGGDGIRFGYTF. The DNA for the CDR3 is TGTGCCAGAGAGGTAGGGGGCGATGGTATTCGATTTGGCTACACCTTC.

The chain is built from TRBV4-1 and TRBJ2-7; 8 bases agree with TRBD1. V lost 5 bases and J lost 7; bases outside the gene matches: 4. Germline-derived CDR1 and CDR2 are MGHRA and YSYEKL. The length of the CDR3 is 12 residues. The CDR3 loop reads CASSGQGWEQYF. CDR3 bases: TGCGCCAGCAGCGGACAGGGTTGGGAGCAGTACTTC.

This rearrangement joins TRBV9 to TRBJ1-4; D unresolved. CDR3 length: 14 amino acids. V was trimmed by 0 bases and J by 8 bases, leaving 11 bases between them. Germline loops: CDR1 SGDLS, CDR2 YYNGEE. CDR3 DNA sequence: TGTGCCAGCAGCGTAGTTGGGGTAGGAGAAAAACTGTTTTTT. Translating gives CASSVVGVGEKLFF.

This chain joins TRBV18 and TRBJ1-2, with D maybe TRBD1 (6 bases). V was cut by 1 base and J by 7 bases, with 10 bases left in between. Germline CDR1 reads KGHSH; CDR2 reads LQKENI. The CDR3 totals 13 residues. In DNA form, the CDR3 reads TGTGCCAGCTCACCACTGGACAGCAGTGGCTACACCTTC. Amino acid sequence: CASSPLDSSGYTF.

The chain combines TRBV4-3 with TRBJ1-3, with D maybe TRBD1 (5 bases). CDR3 length: 17 residues. With 2 bases removed from V and 0 bases from J, the gap between germline ends came to 14 bases. Germline V gene data show CDR1 as LGHNA and CDR2 as YSLEER. For the CDR3, the DNA is TGCGCCAGCAGCCAAAACGGCCAGGGACTCTCTGGAAACACCATATATTTT. Protein product: CASSQNGQGLSGNTIYF.

CDR3 bases: TGTGCCAGCAGTTTAGATCCCGGACAGCTTCCGAACACCGGGGAGCTGTTTTTT. Its translation is CASSLDPGQLPNTGELFF. This sequence joins TRBV27 and TRBJ2-2, with D possibly being TRBD1 (6 bases). Trimming stripped 2 bases from V and 0 bases from J, with 16 bases between. The CDR3 has 18 residues. The germline V gene encodes CDR1 MNHEY and CDR2 SMNVEV (reference sequence).

The J gene is TRBJ2-3, the V gene TRBV5-1, with 11 bases that match TRBD2. CDR3 length equals 16 residues. J gave up 5 bases and V 4 bases, and 9 bases lay outside the gene matches. CDR1 and CDR2 (germline): SGHRS, YFSETQ. The CDR3 region has the DNA TGCGCCAGCAGCCGGGAGGGGCTAGCGGGGGGAGATACGCAGTATTTT. This translates into CASSREGLAGGDTQYF.

The V gene is TRBV18, the J gene TRBJ1-1, with 7 bases identical to TRBD1. J was trimmed by 3 bases and V by 3 bases; bases with no gene match: 4. The germline V gene has CDR1 KGHSH and CDR2 LQKENI. The CDR3 is 14 residues long. The CDR3 DNA sequence: TGTGCCAGCTCACCGACAGGGTGGGACACTGAAGCTTTCTTT. Translating it yields CASSPTGWDTEAFF.

The CDR3 nucleotides read TGTGCCAGCAGCAAAACGCCCTCCCAAATATTAAATCAGCCCCAGCATTTT. Translating it yields CASSKTPSQILNQPQHF. This chain links TRBV21-1 with TRBJ1-5. TRBV21-1 is reported as a pseudogene. CDR3 length: 17 residues.

The chain joins TRBV6-2 or TRBV6-3 to TRBJ1-5, with TRBD1 identical over 7 bases. V was pared by 0 bases and J by 2 bases, with 4 bases of the junction left unmatched. This CDR3 spans 16 amino acids. Germline V gene data show CDR1 as MNHEY and CDR2 as SVGEGT. The CDR3 region has the DNA TGTGCCAGCAGTTACTCGAAAGGGACAGGCAATCAGCCCCAGCATTTT. Translated: CASSYSKGTGNQPQHF.

The CDR3 nucleotides read TGTGCTACCCAAGCGGGGGGGCCCAATGAGCAGTTCTTC. Its translation: CATQAGGPNEQFF. V is TRBV7-9 and J is TRBJ2-1; 10 bases line up with TRBD2. The CDR3 is made up of 13 amino acids. The germline V gene has CDR1 SEHNR and CDR2 FQNEAQ (reference sequence).

This clone was detected once. V is TRBV28 and J is TRBJ2-2; TRBD1 might be the D (5 bases). The V and J ends lost 2 bases and 5 bases respectively, with 9 bases between them. The CDR3 runs 14 residues. Germline CDR1 and CDR2: MDHEN and SYDVKM. Written as DNA, the CDR3 is TGTGCCAGCAGTTTACAACAGGCTACCGGGGAGCTGTTTTTT. Protein sequence: CASSLQQATGELFF.

This clone appeared once. The chain employs TRBV27 and TRBJ2-2; possible D gene TRBD1, 5 bases. V dropped 3 bases and J dropped 4 bases, with 6 bases sitting between them. Germline V CDR1 and CDR2: MNHEY, SMNVEV (reference sequence). The CDR3 sequence is 13 residues long. The CDR3 DNA is TGTGCCAGCAGTTTCAGGGTCACCGGGGAGCTGTTTTTT. Translated, it gives CASSFRVTGELFF.

This CDR3 reads CASSLNLNEQFF. CDR3 nucleotide sequence: TGCGCCAGCAGCTTAAACCTCAATGAGCAGTTCTTC. This chain connects TRBV5-1 to TRBJ2-1; D not resolved. V gave up 2 bases and J gave up 6 bases, with 6 bases separating them. Germline V CDR1 and CDR2: SGHRS, YFSETQ. The CDR3 length is 12 residues.

This clone was found once. This chain links TRBV5-6 with TRBJ2-7, with D possibly matching TRBD2 (5 bases). The CDR3 runs to 14 residues. V lost 1 base and J lost 6, with 14 bases in between. Per germline, CDR1 SGHDT and CDR2 YYEEEE. The CDR3: CASSLSLASGEQYF. CDR3 bases: TGTGCCAGCAGCTTGTCTCTAGCTTCCGGCGAGCAGTACTTC.

The rearrangement uses TRBV6-5 and TRBJ1-4; D unclear. V dropped 2 bases and J dropped 7 bases, with 8 bases sitting between them. From germline, CDR1 is MNHEY and CDR2 SVGAGI. The CDR3 has 13 residues. CDR3 in DNA: TGTGCCAGCAGTTACGCGGGAGGTGAAAAACTGTTTTTT. Residues: CASSYAGGEKLFF.

The chain employs TRBV13 and TRBJ2-2; D not certain. This CDR3 comprises 15 residues. Trimming left V 5 bases short and J 1 base short, with 11 bases between. From germline, CDR1 is PRHDT and CDR2 FYEKMQ (reference sequence). The CDR3 loop is CASSPRRGNTGELFF. As DNA, the CDR3 is TGTGCCAGCAGCCCCCGAAGAGGGAACACCGGGGAGCTGTTTTTT.